These T cell receptor beta chains were read from a single sample in a study of T cell responses to AZD1222 COVID-19 vaccine. Libraries were prepared by immunoSEQ multiplex PCR; TCRdb keeps only in-frame clonotypes and omits some of them. In the table there are about 180,000 clones, less than 95% of which are singletons. Material: peripheral blood, obtained on day 0 of AZD1222 vaccination. The source is an adult in good health. Each CDR3 is given with its conserved first and last residue. D genes are given only for firm matches. Rows give clone size only sometimes, using once, few, many, or a class for an expanded clone.

clone size	D gene	CDR3 length	V gene	J gene	CDR3 protein	CDR3 DNA
NA	NA	15	TRBV11-3	TRBJ2-1	CASSSPAPTVTEQFF	TGTGCCAGCAGCTCCCCGGCCCCGACAGTCACCGAGCAGTTCTTC
NA	NA	14	TRBV7-8	TRBJ2-5	CASSFRQSTETQYF	TGTGCCAGCAGCTTCAGGCAGTCCACGGAGACCCAGTACTTC
NA	NA	16	TRBV7-3	TRBJ2-3	CASSLTGSIFADTQYF	TGTGCCAGCAGCTTAACGGGGTCAATATTTGCAGATACGCAGTATTTT
NA	NA	16	TRBV3-1/TRBV3-2	TRBJ1-3	CASSHALRGSGNTIYF	TGTGCCAGCAGCCATGCTTTAAGGGGCTCTGGAAACACCATATATTTT
NA	NA	15	TRBV19	TRBJ1-5	CASTLGTRSNQPQHF	TGTGCCAGCACCCTCGGGACAAGAAGCAATCAGCCCCAGCATTTT
NA	NA	15	TRBV6-5	TRBJ1-3	CASSSPGGYGNTIYF	TGTGCCAGCAGTTCCCCGGGGGGTTATGGAAACACCATATATTTT
NA	NA	17	TRBV6-1	TRBJ2-7	CASSEAWDTLNSYEQYF	TGTGCCAGCAGTGAAGCATGGGACACCCTAAACTCCTACGAGCAGTACTTC
NA	NA	15	TRBV4-3	TRBJ1-5	CASSPPQGRNQPQHF	TGCGCCAGCAGCCCGCCCCAGGGGCGCAATCAGCCCCAGCATTTT
NA	TRBD1	14	TRBV18	TRBJ1-5	CASSPDRDNQPQHF	TGTGCCAGCTCACCTGACAGGGACAATCAGCCCCAGCATTTT
NA	TRBD2	15	TRBV3-1/TRBV3-2	TRBJ2-1	CASSEVAGAGNEQFF	TGTGCCAGCAGCGAAGTAGCGGGGGCCGGCAATGAGCAGTTCTTC
NA	TRBD2	14	TRBV19	TRBJ2-1	CASNSGLALNEQFF	TGTGCCAGTAACTCGGGACTAGCGCTCAATGAGCAGTTCTTC
few	NA	14	TRBV7-9	TRBJ1-6	CASSLGGNNSPLHF	TGTGCCAGCAGCTTAGGCGGAAATAATTCACCCCTCCACTTT
NA	NA	16	TRBV15	TRBJ2-1	CATSSIGGRSSHEQFF	TGTGCCACCAGCTCTATCGGGGGGCGGTCTAGTCATGAGCAGTTCTTC
NA	NA	13	TRBV7-7	TRBJ2-2	CASSSGRTGELFF	TGTGCCAGCAGCTCGGGGAGAACCGGGGAGCTGTTTTTT
NA	NA	15	TRBV6-2/TRBV6-3	TRBJ1-2	CASSYASRVSSGYTF	TGTGCCAGCAGTTACGCCTCCAGGGTTAGTAGTGGCTACACCTTC
once	NA	16	TRBV7-9	TRBJ2-1	CASSLKMAAASDEQFF	TGTGCCAGCAGCTTAAAGATGGCGGCGGCCAGCGATGAGCAGTTCTTC
NA	NA	14	TRBV6-5	TRBJ1-1	CASSRGTLNTEAFF	TGTGCCAGCAGTCGCGGGACTTTGAACACTGAAGCTTTCTTT
NA	TRBD2	14	TRBV7-2	TRBJ2-1	CASSTGLAGARGFF	TGTGCCAGCAGCACCGGACTAGCGGGGGCCCGGGGTTTCTTC
once	TRBD1	12	TRBV10-2	TRBJ2-7	CASRTGGYEQYF	TGCGCCAGCAGGACAGGGGGCTACGAGCAGTACTTC
NA	NA	12	TRBV3-1/TRBV3-2	TRBJ1-4	CASSRGDEKLFF	TGTGCCAGCAGCCGTGGGGATGAAAAACTGTTTTTT
NA	NA	16	TRBV7-9	TRBJ2-7	CASSLGRTDKFYEQYF	TGTGCCAGCAGCTTAGGTAGGACAGATAAGTTCTACGAGCAGTACTTC
NA	NA	16	TRBV11-2	TRBJ2-5	CASSLWGGDRGETQYF	TGTGCCAGCAGCTTATGGGGGGGTGACAGGGGAGAGACCCAGTACTTC
NA	NA	12	TRBV5-1	TRBJ1-1	CASRDPNTEAFF	TGCGCCAGCAGAGACCCTAACACTGAAGCTTTCTTT
NA	TRBD1	15	TRBV6-5	TRBJ2-6	CASSKQGAGANVLTF	TGTGCCAGCAGTAAGCAGGGGGCTGGGGCCAACGTCCTGACTTTC
NA	TRBD1	16	TRBV6-5	TRBJ1-1	CASSYRDRAMNTEAFF	TGTGCCAGCAGTTACCGTGACAGGGCCATGAACACTGAAGCTTTCTTT
NA	TRBD1	16	TRBV27	TRBJ1-3	CASSSTGGTSGNTIYF	TGTGCCAGCAGTTCGACAGGGGGAACCTCCGGAAACACCATATATTTT
NA	NA	15	TRBV7-9	TRBJ1-5	CASSLAGGSNQPQHF	TGTGCCAGCAGCTTAGCAGGAGGGAGCAATCAGCCCCAGCATTTT
NA	NA	12	TRBV7-2	TRBJ2-7	CASSPSGYEQYF	TGTGCCAGCAGCCCCTCGGGTTACGAGCAGTACTTC
NA	NA	15	TRBV9	TRBJ2-3	CASSVRSDPTDTQYF	TGTGCCAGCAGCGTAAGAAGCGACCCCACAGATACGCAGTATTTT
NA	TRBD2	17	TRBV7-3	TRBJ2-3	CASSPQPGLAGTDTQYF	TGTGCCAGCAGCCCACAACCTGGACTAGCGGGCACAGATACGCAGTATTTT
NA	TRBD2	15	TRBV7-2	TRBJ2-1	CASSRTSGTHNEQFF	TGTGCCAGCAGTAGGACTAGCGGGACCCACAATGAGCAGTTCTTC
few	TRBD2	13	TRBV7-3	TRBJ2-5	CASSRTSGGTQYF	TGTGCCAGCAGCCGGACTAGCGGGGGAACCCAGTACTTC
NA	TRBD2	18	TRBV5-5	TRBJ2-5	CASSYRGTSGGAWETQYF	TGTGCCAGCAGCTACCGAGGGACTAGCGGGGGGGCCTGGGAGACCCAGTACTTC
NA	NA	13	TRBV29-1	TRBJ2-1	CSVNRDSNNEQFF	TGCAGCGTAAACCGGGACTCCAACAATGAGCAGTTCTTC
NA	NA	14	TRBV11-1	TRBJ2-7	CASSFQQVGNEQYF	TGTGCCAGCAGCTTTCAACAGGTCGGCAATGAGCAGTACTTC
NA	TRBD2	14	TRBV5-6	TRBJ2-1	CASSLGAGYNEQFF	TGTGCCAGCAGCTTAGGAGCGGGGTACAATGAGCAGTTCTTC
NA	NA	12	TRBV10-3	TRBJ2-7	CAISGASEEQYF	TGTGCCATCAGTGGGGCCTCGGAGGAGCAGTACTTC
few	NA	17	TRBV10-2	TRBJ1-6	CASRPDPTSSYNSPLHF	TGCGCCAGCAGACCCGACCCGACTAGCTCCTATAATTCACCCCTCCACTTT
NA	TRBD2	17	TRBV5-1	TRBJ2-5	CASSGLGGLAGIETQYF	TGCGCCAGCAGCGGGCTTGGGGGACTAGCGGGGATAGAGACCCAGTACTTC
NA	TRBD1	14	TRBV7-2	TRBJ2-7	CASRRQGAPHEQYF	TGTGCCAGCAGAAGACAGGGGGCTCCCCACGAGCAGTACTTC
NA	NA	14	TRBV7-2	TRBJ2-7	CASSLEPSSYEQYF	TGTGCCAGCAGCTTAGAACCCAGCTCCTACGAGCAGTACTTC
NA	NA	15	TRBV6-5	TRBJ1-5	CASKVGRDLNQPQHF	TGTGCCAGCAAAGTCGGCAGGGACCTCAATCAGCCCCAGCATTTT
NA	TRBD1	14	TRBV9	TRBJ2-4	CASSPRQGMDIQYF	TGTGCCAGCAGCCCCCGACAGGGGATGGACATTCAGTACTTC
NA	NA	13	TRBV30	TRBJ1-5	CAWSSQGNQPQHF	TGTGCCTGGAGTTCTCAGGGGAATCAGCCCCAGCATTTT
NA	NA	13	TRBV9	TRBJ2-3	CASSVEGSDTQYF	TGTGCCAGCAGCGTAGAGGGATCAGATACGCAGTATTTT